Listed below are T cell receptor beta chains from one sample, sequenced in a study of blood T cell repertoires in COVID-19. Only in-frame clones appear in the TCRdb table, and some are missing; sequencing was by immunoSEQ multiplex PCR. The data show 200,000 or so clones, 80% to 90% seen once. Sequenced material: peripheral blood. The receptors stem from a woman between 70 and 85 years old with acute or convalescent COVID-19. CDR3s include the opening cysteine and the closing phenylalanine or tryptophan. Fields, in order: V gene, clone size, D gene, CDR3 protein. A D gene is named only where the DNA matches it firmly. Part of the rows lack a size; the others show once, few, many or a class for expanded clones.

TRBV5-1,-,TRBD1,CASSLGDRGNSPLHF
TRBV5-1,once,TRBD1,CATMTGGASGELFF
TRBV5-1,once,TRBD2,CASSPKVQREGREQFF
TRBV18,-,-,CASSPNLSTGSQQYF
TRBV19,-,-,CASQGGGHEQFF
TRBV7-2,-,TRBD1,CASKLSTGGVADTQYF
TRBV6-6,-,TRBD2,CASSPATSGWQGETQYF
TRBV19,-,-,CASSAGRGEKLFF
TRBV9,-,TRBD2,CASSVSGLVLGEQFF
TRBV24-1,-,-,CATADSSQETQYF
TRBV5-1,-,-,CASSLAGSEQFF
TRBV6-2/TRBV6-3,few,TRBD1,CASSYVTGAGSNQPQHF
TRBV9,-,-,CASSAHTNTYGYTF
TRBV6-5,-,TRBD2,CASRPAGGADTQYF
TRBV27,-,TRBD1,CASSLRTGGTYEQYF
TRBV28,-,TRBD1,CASSLRTGEADTQYF
TRBV18,few,TRBD2,CASSPRGTSGGNEQFF
TRBV6-5,-,TRBD1,CASGTGTGVYEQYF
TRBV7-6,-,TRBD1,CASSPRTGSYEQYF
TRBV9,few,TRBD1,CASSRGQGAGSPLHF
TRBV28,-,-,CASSRLGGTYEQYF
TRBV5-1,-,-,CASSDDSYEQYF
TRBV5-1,-,TRBD1,CASSPLSGMTGGSGANVLTF
TRBV20-1,-,TRBD2,CSAGGNNEQFF
TRBV10-3,-,-,CAISPTDYSGNTIYF
TRBV12-3/TRBV12-4,-,-,CASYRAPTDTQYF
TRBV11-3,once,-,CASSLGGAHQETQYF
TRBV2,-,-,CASSEAWRGEQYF
TRBV5-5,-,-,CASSERTEANYGYTF
TRBV3-1/TRBV3-2,once,-,CASSFRNMNTEAFF
TRBV7-9,-,-,CASSLGLATDTQYF
TRBV7-2,-,-,CASSRSGAGGEAFF
TRBV19,-,TRBD1,CASTPSGQGYTGELFF